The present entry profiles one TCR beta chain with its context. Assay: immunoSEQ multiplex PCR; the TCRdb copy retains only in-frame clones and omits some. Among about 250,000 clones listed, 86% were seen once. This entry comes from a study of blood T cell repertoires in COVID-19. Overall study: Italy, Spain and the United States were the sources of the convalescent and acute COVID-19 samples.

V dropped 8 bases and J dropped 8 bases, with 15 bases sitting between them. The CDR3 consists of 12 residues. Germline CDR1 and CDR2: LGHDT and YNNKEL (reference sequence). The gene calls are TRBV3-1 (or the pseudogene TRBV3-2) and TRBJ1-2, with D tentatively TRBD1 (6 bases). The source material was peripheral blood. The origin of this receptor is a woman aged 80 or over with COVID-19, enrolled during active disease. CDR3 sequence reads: CASEDRNGGYTF. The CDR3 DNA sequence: TGTGCCAGCGAAGACAGGAACGGGGGCTACACCTTC.